This T cell receptor beta chain originates from a study of cytomegalovirus exposure and HLA in healthy donors. Broader study findings: Of the V segments, some could not be distinguished, including TRBV6-2 and TRBV6-3, and were excluded. A later analysis reportedly found that, within productive TCRs, an Asian-associated ancestry cluster had fewer N-insertions than the mean observed across the roughly 700 donors. Using the classifier, cytomegalovirus status was reportedly diagnosed with high specificity and sensitivity.

The PCR had 60 Vbeta and 13 Jbeta primers. Data came from immunoSEQ multiplex PCR; TCRdb stores just in-frame clones and leaves some out. The repertoire has 90,000 to 120,000 clones, 70% to 85% of them found once; the top ten carry more than 1%. With respect to this clone: Its antigen is not known.

This CDR3 is built from 13 residues. This chain uses TRBV23-1 with TRBJ2-5; possible D gene TRBD2, 5 bases. Matching the DNA end better, TRBJ2-7 makes the J call doubtful. TRBV23-1 falls under the ORF class, with uncertain function. Sequenced material: PBMCs. This receptor was taken from a woman under 30 in good health and CMV-seronegative. The CDR3, as DNA: TGCGCCAGCAGTCAACGGGACTCCTACGAGCAGTACTTC. This translates into CASSQRDSYEQYF.